This TCR beta chain was found in a study of T cells in Graves' hyperthyroidism and ophthalmopathy (dated by TCRdb to the late 2010s). A note on the overall study: Peripheral blood samples were taken at initial diagnosis, before any treatment was given. Prospective prediction of ophthalmopathy was tested in an independent validation cohort consisting of under 20 hyperthyroidism patients and more than 15 patients who later progressed to ophthalmopathy. According to the paper, TCR Vbeta CDR3 sequencing was carried out on about 140 peripheral blood samples, which came from about 45 ophthalmopathy, fewer than 80 hyperthyroidism and 17 progressor patients. Thyroid tissue and blood T-cell repertoires from six or seven Graves' hyperthyroidism patients were also compared in the study. After blood sampling, hyperthyroidism patients were treated with methimazole at a starting dose of 30 mg daily, and ophthalmopathy patients were treated with high-dose intravenous methylprednisolone. The 100 discovery patients were divided at random into training and test sets in a 7:3 ratio. To identify distinguishing TCR V-J signatures, a discovery cohort of about 100 patients was used, comprising 40 to 45 with Graves' ophthalmopathy and 57 with stable Graves' hyperthyroidism. What the authors observed across the whole study: Most expanded thyroid clonotypes (frequency above 0.001) were also detected in blood, a finding suggesting that blood repertoires may reflect thyroid immune responses. In cross-validation, a model built on a 13 V-J signature told ophthalmopathy apart from stable hyperthyroidism with 85% to 90% sensitivity and about 81% specificity, and in testing the same model reached 80%/75%. No statistical method was used to set the sample size in advance, and investigators knew the group allocation. In validation, the model predicted progression to ophthalmopathy with approximately 69% sensitivity and over 72% specificity, a median of roughly seven months before onset.

From a lookup of the germline V gene, CDR1 and CDR2 are SGHAT and FQNNGV. The CDR3 runs 16 residues from the cysteine to the phenylalanine. Just CDR3 DNA is preserved here, 48 bases in frame from base 1. V is pruned by 1 base and J by 3 bases, leaving 3 bases of the junction without a gene match. Graves' hyperthyroidism was defined as stable when no progression to ophthalmopathy occurred over 18 months of follow-up. The hyperthyroidism patients were between 18 and 65 years old and newly diagnosed, with a disease duration of less than 2 months. Any patient with an uncontrolled infection, another autoimmune disease, pregnancy or lactation was excluded. Diagnoses relied on clinical symptoms, serum thyroxine and TRAb, thyroid ultrasound and orbital computed tomography. PBMCs were isolated from around 10 ml of fresh peripheral blood by Ficoll-Paque density gradient centrifugation. Total RNA was extracted with Trizol reagent, and quality was checked on an Agilent 2100 Bioanalyzer.

The TCR beta CDR3 regions were amplified from the RNA transcripts. The TCR CDR3 was subjected to a first round of RT-PCR using the HTBI primer set and the Qiagen OneStep RT-PCR kit. Libraries were constructed in a second round of multiplex PCR, after which size selection and purification were carried out. The libraries were sequenced on an Illumina HiSeq2000 using paired-end 100 bp reads. The study's processing was this. SOAPnuke was used to process the raw data, with reads discarded if the reads contained adapters or uncalled bases, had a mean Phred below 15, or lacked an exact constant-primer or identifier match. COPE v1.2.5 was used to merge high-quality paired reads, and clonotypes were defined as unique nucleotide sequences. MiTCR v1.1 was used to align the clonotypes against IMGT TRBV, TRBD and TRBJ reference segments. The analysis included only V-J combinations with a frequency above 0.0001, which together covered around 99% of the repertoires. A TCS score was defined as the ratio between F50 (clonal expansion) and ExV (chaos), using BLOSUM62-based TCRdist between CDR3 peptides within each V-J. Welch's t-statistics and random forest reduced around 550 V-J features to 13, which were used in a naive Bayes classifier (R e1071). TCRdb's own reprocessing of the public reads used fastp at Q25 and MiXCR and kept productive beta chains. Each entry merges the rows of one CDR3 protein and shows their most common DNA and genes. The V and J calls were determined by TCRdb, not by the authors. The sample table records about half a million distinct CDR3 sequences; about a fifth of these occur just once. About a quarter of the sample is in the top ten clones.

This clonotype has at least ten counts. Its target antigen remains unknown. The record has no base qualities; no much larger clone is one base away. The chain was built from TRBV11-2 and TRBJ1-1; the junction holds 12 bases that match TRBD1. Sequencing was done on a sample of blood. The receptor was isolated from a man between 18 and 29 years old with Graves' hyperthyroidism. The DNA reads as follows: TGTGCCAGCAGCTTAGGAGGGACAGGGGGCTACACTGAAGCTTTCTTT. It codes for CASSLGGTGGYTEAFF.